This T cell receptor beta chain originates from a study of blood T cell repertoires in COVID-19 (dated by TCRdb to the early 2020s). Some background on the complete study: Samples from collaborators originated in the United States, Italy and Spain and spanned both the acute and convalescent phases of COVID-19. The prospective study material was composed of cDNA or gDNA derived from T cells, B-cell-depleted T cells, or PBMCs. The dataset comprised deeply sampled blood TCRbeta repertoires from subjects exposed to, actively infected with, or recovered from COVID-19. A freely available public database, intended as a resource for researchers studying the immune response to SARS-CoV-2, is where the repertoires were released. The samples were drawn from two sources: the first 160 participants of the ongoing ImmuneRACE study, and some 1,300 subjects contributed by 6 global collaborators. Sample metadata almost always included a de-identified subject ID, COVID-19 status, age in years and sex. Where available, HLA class I and class II types were obtained from metadata supplied by the sample provider rather than from assay-based typing.

Each collaborating institution followed its own protocols to collect whole blood in K2EDTA tubes. For TCRbeta analysis, collaborators shipped samples as frozen whole blood, isolated PBMCs, or DNA extracted from either of those sample types. Overall study results and their limits: Clinical and demographic metadata were provided uncurated, with the amount varying by source and participant.

The immunoSEQ Assay, a bias-controlled multiplex PCR, was used to amplify TCRbeta CDR3 regions from genomic DNA. The study's processing was this. Within the assay, amplification of reference gene primers was used to estimate how many nucleated cells each sample contained. To quantify the absolute abundance of each unique TCRbeta CDR3 rearrangement, sequence reads were collapsed and filtered. Productive Simpson clonality was computed per sample as the square root of Simpson's diversity index over productive rearrangements. TCRdb retrieved this table from immuneACCESS and kept in-frame rearrangements only. Not all clones are present; in checked studies, unresolved V genes account for under half, and no reason is known for the remainder. That table is the source of V, J and clone size, and D and trimming were worked out from the DNA. This sample gives some 100,000 clones in total; roughly nine tenths of them show up just once. The ten largest clones add up to about 1% of the sample.

As encoded in the germline V gene (reference sequence), CDR1 is GTSNPN while CDR2 is SVGIG. The CDR3 sequence holds 13 residues, the cysteine and phenylalanine included. Here the CDR3 DNA is all that survives: 39 bases in frame from base 1. Trimming takes 2 bases from V and 7 bases from J, and the germline ends sit 12 bases apart. About this clone itself: The antigen it recognizes is unknown. Per-base quality was not reported, and no clone a single base away is much larger than it.

The chain couples TRBV30 to TRBJ1-5; TRBD1 is perhaps the D gene, given 6 matching bases. The TCR comes from a man aged 55 to 69 with acute or convalescent COVID-19. Material for sequencing was peripheral blood. The CDR3 sequence is CAWSTGLEQPQHF. The nucleotide sequence reads TGTGCCTGGAGTACAGGGTTAGAACAGCCCCAGCATTTT.